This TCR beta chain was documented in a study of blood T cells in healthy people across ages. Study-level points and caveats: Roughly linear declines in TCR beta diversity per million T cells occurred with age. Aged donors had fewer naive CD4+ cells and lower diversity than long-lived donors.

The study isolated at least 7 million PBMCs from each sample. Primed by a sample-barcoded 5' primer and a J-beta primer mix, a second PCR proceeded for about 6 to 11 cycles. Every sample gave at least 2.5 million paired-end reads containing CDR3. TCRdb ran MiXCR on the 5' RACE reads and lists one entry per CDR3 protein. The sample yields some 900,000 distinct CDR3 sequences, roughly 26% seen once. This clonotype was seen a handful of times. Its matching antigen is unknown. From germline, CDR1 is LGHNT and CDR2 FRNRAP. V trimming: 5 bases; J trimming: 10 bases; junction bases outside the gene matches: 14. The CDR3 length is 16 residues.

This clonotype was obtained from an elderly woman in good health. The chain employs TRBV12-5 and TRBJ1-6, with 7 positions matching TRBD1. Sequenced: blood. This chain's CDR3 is CASGLKPRQGVSPLHF. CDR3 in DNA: TGTGCTAGTGGTCTTAAGCCACGACAGGGCGTCTCACCCCTCCACTTT.